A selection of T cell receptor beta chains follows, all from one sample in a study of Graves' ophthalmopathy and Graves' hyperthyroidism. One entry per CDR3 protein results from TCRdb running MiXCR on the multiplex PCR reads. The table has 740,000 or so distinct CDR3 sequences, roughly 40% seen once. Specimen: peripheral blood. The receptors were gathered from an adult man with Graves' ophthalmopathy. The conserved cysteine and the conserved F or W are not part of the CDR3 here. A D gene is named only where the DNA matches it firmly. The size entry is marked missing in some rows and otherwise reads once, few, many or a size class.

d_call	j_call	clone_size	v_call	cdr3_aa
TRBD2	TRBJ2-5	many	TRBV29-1	SVDSSGGLQETQY
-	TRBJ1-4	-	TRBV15	ATSRDKGQRNCF
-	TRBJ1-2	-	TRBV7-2	ASSLGSRAAYGYT
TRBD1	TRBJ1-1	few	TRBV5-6	ASINRGGTEAF
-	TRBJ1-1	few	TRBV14	ASSQETRQFEAF
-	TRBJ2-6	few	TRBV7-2	ASRRIQGSGANVLT
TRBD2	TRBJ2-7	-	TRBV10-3	AMGTSGSEY
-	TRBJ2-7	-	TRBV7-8	ASSQVRAVQY
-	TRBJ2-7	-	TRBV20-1	SAKGQQGPYEQY
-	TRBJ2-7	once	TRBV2	ASIQGSYEQY
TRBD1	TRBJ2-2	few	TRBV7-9	ASSSKTGANTGELF
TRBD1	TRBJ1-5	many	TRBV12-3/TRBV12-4	ASRPGQGGNQPQH
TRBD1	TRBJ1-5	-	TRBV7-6	ASSLGTGTPNQPQH
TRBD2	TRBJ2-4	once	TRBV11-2	ASSSWTSGGGTGKNIQY
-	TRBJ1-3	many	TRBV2	ASSGGPRPGNTIY
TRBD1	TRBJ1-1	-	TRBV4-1	ASSQRQGANTEAF
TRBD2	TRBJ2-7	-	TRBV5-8	ASSAGTSGSGHEQY
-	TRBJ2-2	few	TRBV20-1	SARDFGGPGELF
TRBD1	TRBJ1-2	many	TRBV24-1	ATTGQGAITYGYT
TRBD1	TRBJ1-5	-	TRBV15	ATRRDRGNQPQH
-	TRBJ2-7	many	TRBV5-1	ASSLATGVVYEQY
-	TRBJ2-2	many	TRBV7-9	ASSQTATGSVNTGELF
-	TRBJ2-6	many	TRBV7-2	ASSLVGGANVLT